This T cell receptor beta chain is from a study of T-cell memory formation after mild COVID-19. Overall study context: Across donors, TCR clusters were largely donor specific.

Germline-derived CDR1 and CDR2 are SQVTM and ANQGSEA. The V gene lost 0 bases and the J gene lost 1 base, with 15 bases spanning the gap. This CDR3 spans 17 amino acids. To note about this clonotype: Its specificity is not known.

TCRdb re-called the 5' RACE reads with MiXCR, one entry per CDR3 protein. The table shows 350,000 to 550,000 distinct CDR3 sequences, with about 20% occurring only once. General study points: Second-wave clones with a day 37 peak had unconfirmed SARS-CoV-2 specificity. Clones contracting day 15 to 85 were balanced CD4/CD8; later expanders leaned CD4+. Contracting CD8+ clones were enriched in EMRA, CD4+ mainly in CM and EM.

The gene calls are TRBV29-1 and TRBJ2-2, with D tentatively TRBD2 (7 bases). Sequenced material: PBMCs or a T cell subset sorted from them (not recorded which). This TCR was recovered from a man aged 18 to 29 who had mild COVID-19 (a few samples of this study predate the infection). Cell type and time point are not known. CDR3 region: CSVEEPRGAGNTGELFF. The CDR3 DNA follows: TGCAGCGTTGAAGAGCCCCGGGGGGCTGGGAACACCGGGGAGCTGTTTTTT.